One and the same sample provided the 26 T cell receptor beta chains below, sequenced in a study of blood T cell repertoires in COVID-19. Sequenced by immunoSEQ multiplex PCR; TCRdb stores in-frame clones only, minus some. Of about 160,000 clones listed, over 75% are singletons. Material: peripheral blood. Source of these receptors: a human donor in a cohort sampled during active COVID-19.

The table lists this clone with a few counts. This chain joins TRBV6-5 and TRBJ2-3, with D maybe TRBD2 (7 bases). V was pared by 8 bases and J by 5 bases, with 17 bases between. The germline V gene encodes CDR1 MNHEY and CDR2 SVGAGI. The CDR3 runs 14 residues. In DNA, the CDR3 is TGTGCCAGCCTCGTCGGGGGGCCGGGAGATACGCAGTATTTT. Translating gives CASLVGGPGDTQYF.

CDR3 sequence (DNA): TGTGCAAGTCGCTTAGAGCTAGCGGGAGATTTTAAGTTCTTC. It is translated as CASRLELAGDFKFF. The rearrangement joins TRBV12-2 to TRBJ2-1; the table's D call of TRBD2 was not tested on the DNA. TRBV12-2 is a pseudogene. The CDR3 consists of 14 residues.

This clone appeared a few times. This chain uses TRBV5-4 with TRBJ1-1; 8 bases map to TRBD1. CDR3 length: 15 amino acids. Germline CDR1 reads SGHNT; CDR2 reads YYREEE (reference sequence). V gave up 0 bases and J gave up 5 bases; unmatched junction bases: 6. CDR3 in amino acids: CASSLETGEGTEAFF. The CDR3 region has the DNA TGTGCCAGCAGCTTGGAGACAGGGGAGGGGACTGAAGCTTTCTTT.

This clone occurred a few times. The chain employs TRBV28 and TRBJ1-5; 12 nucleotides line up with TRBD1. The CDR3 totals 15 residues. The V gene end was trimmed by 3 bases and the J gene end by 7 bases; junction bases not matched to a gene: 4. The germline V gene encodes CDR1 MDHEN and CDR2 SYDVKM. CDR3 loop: CASSFGTGGRQPQHF. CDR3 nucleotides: TGTGCCAGCAGTTTCGGGACAGGGGGCAGGCAGCCCCAGCATTTT.

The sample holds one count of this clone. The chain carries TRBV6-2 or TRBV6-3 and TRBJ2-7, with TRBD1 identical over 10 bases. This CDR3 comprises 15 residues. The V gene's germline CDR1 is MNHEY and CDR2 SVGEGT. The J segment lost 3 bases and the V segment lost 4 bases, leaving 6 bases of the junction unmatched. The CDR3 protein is CASSSDRGALYEQYF. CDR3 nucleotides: TGTGCCAGCAGTTCGGACAGGGGGGCGCTCTACGAGCAGTACTTC.

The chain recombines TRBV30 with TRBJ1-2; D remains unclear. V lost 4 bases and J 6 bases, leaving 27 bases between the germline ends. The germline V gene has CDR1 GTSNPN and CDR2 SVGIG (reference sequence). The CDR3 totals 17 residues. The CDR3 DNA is TGTGCCTGGACCCCATCGAACAGCATAACCCGTGTGCATGGCTACACCTTC. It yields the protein CAWTPSNSITRVHGYTF.

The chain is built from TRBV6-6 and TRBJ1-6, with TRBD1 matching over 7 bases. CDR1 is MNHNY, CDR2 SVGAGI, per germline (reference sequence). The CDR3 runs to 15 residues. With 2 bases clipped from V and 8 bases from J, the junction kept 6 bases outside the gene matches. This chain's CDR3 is CASSYPGTAHSPLHF. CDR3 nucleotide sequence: TGTGCCAGCAGTTACCCCGGGACAGCCCATTCACCCCTCCACTTT.

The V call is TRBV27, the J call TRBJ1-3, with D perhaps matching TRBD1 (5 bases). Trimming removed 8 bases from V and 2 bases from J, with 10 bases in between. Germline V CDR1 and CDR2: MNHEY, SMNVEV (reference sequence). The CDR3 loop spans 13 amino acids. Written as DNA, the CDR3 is TGTGCCAGCGGGGGGGAGGCTGGAAACACCATATATTTT. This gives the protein CASGGEAGNTIYF.

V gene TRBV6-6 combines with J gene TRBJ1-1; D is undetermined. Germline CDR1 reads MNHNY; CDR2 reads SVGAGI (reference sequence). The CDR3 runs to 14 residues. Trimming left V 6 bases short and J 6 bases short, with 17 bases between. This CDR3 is CASRNDNNRAEAFF. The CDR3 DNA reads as TGTGCCAGCAGAAATGACAACAACCGCGCTGAAGCTTTCTTT.

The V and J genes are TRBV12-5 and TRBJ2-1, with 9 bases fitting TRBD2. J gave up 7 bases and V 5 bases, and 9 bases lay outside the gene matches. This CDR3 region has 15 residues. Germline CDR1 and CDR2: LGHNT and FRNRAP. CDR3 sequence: CASGLLAGVRNEQFF. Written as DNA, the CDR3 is TGTGCTAGTGGTCTCTTAGCGGGAGTTAGAAATGAGCAGTTCTTC.

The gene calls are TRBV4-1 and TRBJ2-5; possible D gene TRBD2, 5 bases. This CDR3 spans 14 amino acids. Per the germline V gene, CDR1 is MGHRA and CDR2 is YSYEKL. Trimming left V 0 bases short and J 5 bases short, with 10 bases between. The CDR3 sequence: CASSQERGLETQYF. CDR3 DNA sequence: TGCGCCAGCAGCCAAGAACGAGGGTTGGAGACCCAGTACTTC.

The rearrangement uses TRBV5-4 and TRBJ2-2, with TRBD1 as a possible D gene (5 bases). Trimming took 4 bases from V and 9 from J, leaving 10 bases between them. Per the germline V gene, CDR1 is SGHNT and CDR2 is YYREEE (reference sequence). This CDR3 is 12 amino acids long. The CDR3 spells CASSARTRELFF. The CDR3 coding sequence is TGTGCCAGCAGCGCCCGGACACGGGAGCTGTTTTTT.

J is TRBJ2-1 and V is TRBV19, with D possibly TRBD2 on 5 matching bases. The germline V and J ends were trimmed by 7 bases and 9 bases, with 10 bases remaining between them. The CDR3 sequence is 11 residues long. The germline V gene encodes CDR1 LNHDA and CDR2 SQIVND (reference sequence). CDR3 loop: CASTSKSEQFF. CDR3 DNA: TGTGCCAGTACTAGCAAGAGTGAGCAGTTCTTC.

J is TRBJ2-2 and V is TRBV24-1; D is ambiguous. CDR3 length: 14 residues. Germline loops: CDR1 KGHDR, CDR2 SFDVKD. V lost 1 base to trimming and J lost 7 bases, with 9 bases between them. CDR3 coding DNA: TGTGCCACCAGTGATTTAGAGGAAATCGGGGAGCTGTTTTTT. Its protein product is CATSDLEEIGELFF.

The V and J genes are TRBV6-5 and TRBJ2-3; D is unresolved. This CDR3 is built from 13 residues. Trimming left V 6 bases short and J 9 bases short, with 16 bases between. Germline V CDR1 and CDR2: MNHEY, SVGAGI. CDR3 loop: CASRANTRNTQYF. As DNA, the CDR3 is TGTGCCAGCAGGGCTAATACCAGGAACACGCAGTATTTT.

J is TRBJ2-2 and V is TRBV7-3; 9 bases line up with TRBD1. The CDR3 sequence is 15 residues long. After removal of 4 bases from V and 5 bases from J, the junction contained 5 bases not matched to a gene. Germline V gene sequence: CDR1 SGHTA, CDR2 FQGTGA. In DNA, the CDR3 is TGTGCCAGCAGCTCCACAGGGGGCTTGACCGGGGAGCTGTTTTTT. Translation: CASSSTGGLTGELFF.

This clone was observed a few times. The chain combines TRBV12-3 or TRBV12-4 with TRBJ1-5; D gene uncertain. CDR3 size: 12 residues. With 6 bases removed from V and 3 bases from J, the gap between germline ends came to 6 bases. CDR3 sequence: CASRQFNQPQHF. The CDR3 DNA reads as TGTGCCAGCAGACAGTTCAATCAGCCCCAGCATTTT.

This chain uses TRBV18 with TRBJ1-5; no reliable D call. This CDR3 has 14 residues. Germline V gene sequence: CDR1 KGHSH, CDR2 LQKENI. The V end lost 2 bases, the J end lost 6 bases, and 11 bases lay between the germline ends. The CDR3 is CASSPSGGSQPQHF. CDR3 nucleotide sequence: TGTGCCAGCTCACCATCGGGAGGAAGTCAGCCCCAGCATTTT.

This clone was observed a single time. The CDR3, as DNA: TGCAGCGGCAAACGAGGGACAGAGCAGTACTTC. Translating gives CSGKRGTEQYF. The V call is TRBV29-1, the J call TRBJ2-7; possible D gene TRBD1, 6 bases. Germline V gene sequence: CDR1 SQVTM, CDR2 ANQGSEA. V shed 7 bases and J shed 7 bases, with 14 bases lying between them. The CDR3 totals 11 residues.

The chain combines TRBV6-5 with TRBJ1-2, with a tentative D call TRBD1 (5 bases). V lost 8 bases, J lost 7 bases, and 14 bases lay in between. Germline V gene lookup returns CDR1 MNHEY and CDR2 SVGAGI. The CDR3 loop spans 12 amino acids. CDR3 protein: CASAAGGLGYTF. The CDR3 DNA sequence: TGTGCCAGCGCGGCGGGGGGACTTGGCTACACCTTC.

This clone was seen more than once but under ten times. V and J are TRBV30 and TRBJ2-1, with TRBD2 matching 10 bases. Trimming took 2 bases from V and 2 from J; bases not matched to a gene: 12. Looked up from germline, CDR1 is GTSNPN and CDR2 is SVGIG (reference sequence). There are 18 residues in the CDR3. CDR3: CAWSKLAGKPLPYNEQFF. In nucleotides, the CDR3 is TGTGCCTGGAGTAAACTAGCGGGGAAGCCTCTTCCCTACAATGAGCAGTTCTTC.

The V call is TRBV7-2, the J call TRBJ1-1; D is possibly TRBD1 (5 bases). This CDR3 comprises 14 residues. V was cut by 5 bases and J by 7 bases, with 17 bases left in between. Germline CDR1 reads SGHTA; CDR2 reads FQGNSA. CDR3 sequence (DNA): TGTGCCAGCAGCCCCCCGGATCGCAGGGTTGAAGCTTTCTTT. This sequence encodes CASSPPDRRVEAFF. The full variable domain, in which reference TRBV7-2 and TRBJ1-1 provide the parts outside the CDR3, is GAGVSQSPSNKVTEKGKDVELRCDPISGHTALYWYRQSLGQGLEFLIYFQGNSAPDKSGLPSDRFSAERTGGSVSTLTIQRTQQEDSAVYLCASSPPDRRVEAFFGQGTRLTVV.

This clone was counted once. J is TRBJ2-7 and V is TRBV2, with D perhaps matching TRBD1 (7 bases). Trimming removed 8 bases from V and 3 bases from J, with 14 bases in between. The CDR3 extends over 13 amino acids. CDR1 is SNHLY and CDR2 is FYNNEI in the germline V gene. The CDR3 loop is CASRGTVGYEQYF. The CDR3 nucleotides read TGTGCCAGCCGGGGGACAGTAGGCTACGAGCAGTACTTC.

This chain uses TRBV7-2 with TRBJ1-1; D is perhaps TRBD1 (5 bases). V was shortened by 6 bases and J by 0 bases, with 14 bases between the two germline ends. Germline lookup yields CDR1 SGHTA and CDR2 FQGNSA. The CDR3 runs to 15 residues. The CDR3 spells CASSSATVMNTEAFF. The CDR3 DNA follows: TGTGCCAGCAGTTCGGCGACAGTTATGAACACTGAAGCTTTCTTT.

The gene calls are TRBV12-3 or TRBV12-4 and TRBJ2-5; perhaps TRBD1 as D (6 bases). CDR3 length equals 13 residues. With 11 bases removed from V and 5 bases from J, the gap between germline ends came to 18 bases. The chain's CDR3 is CAASGGGWETQYF. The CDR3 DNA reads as TGTGCCGCATCTGGGGGCGGGTGGGAGACCCAGTACTTC.

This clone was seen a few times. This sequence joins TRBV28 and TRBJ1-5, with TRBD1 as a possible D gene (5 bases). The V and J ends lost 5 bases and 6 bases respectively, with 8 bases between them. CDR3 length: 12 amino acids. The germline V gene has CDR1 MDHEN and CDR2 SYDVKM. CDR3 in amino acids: CASSRQFQPQHF. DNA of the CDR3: TGTGCCAGCAGTAGACAGTTTCAGCCCCAGCATTTT.